This TCR beta chain was profiled in a study of shared clonotypes between healthy human individuals. TCRdb keeps only in-frame clones here, not all; method: immunoSEQ multiplex PCR. The data show around 320,000 clones, roughly 84% seen once. Trimming pared 4 bases from V and 5 bases from J, leaving 9 bases between. This CDR3 has 13 residues. Germline CDR1 is PRHDT and CDR2 is FYEKMQ (reference sequence). The sequencing sample was made of memory CD8+ T cells sorted from blood. Stated subset: CD45RO+ cells pooled with CCR7-negative TemRA cells. This receptor was identified in a man aged 18 to 30 in good health. The gene calls are TRBV13 and TRBJ1-3; no clear D gene. In DNA, the CDR3 is TGTGCCAGCAGCTCAGACCCCCGAAACACCATATATTTT. This encodes CASSSDPRNTIYF.